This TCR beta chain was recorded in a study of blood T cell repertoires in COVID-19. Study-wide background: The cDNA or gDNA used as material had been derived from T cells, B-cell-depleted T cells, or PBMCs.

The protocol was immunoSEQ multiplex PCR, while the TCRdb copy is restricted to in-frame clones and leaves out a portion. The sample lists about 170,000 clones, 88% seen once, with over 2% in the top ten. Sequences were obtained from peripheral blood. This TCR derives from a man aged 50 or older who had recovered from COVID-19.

CDR3 DNA sequence: TGTGCCAGCAGTTACGGGACAGATAATTCACCCCTCCACTTT. As protein: CASSYGTDNSPLHF. The chain links TRBV6-4 to TRBJ1-6; TRBD1 matches at 7 bases. The ends lost 5 bases at V and 5 bases at J; junction bases unmatched: 3. Per the germline V gene, CDR1 is MRHNA and CDR2 is SNTAGT. The CDR3 loop spans 14 amino acids.